The 25 T cell receptor beta chains presented below share a single source sample, sequenced in a study of blood T cell repertoires in COVID-19. Generated by immunoSEQ multiplex PCR, the TCRdb table keeps only in-frame clones and is missing some. The sample has under 300,000 clones; around 88% are singletons. What was sequenced was PBMCs or T cells enriched from blood (not recorded which). Every receptor here comes from a man between 40 and 49 years old who had recovered from COVID-19.

The V gene is TRBV9, the J gene TRBJ2-5; 11 nucleotides align to TRBD2. Per germline, CDR1 SGDLS and CDR2 YYNGEE. J was trimmed by 2 bases and V by 4 bases; bases with no gene match: 13. The CDR3 sequence is 18 residues long. As DNA, the CDR3 is TGTGCCAGCAGCCAAACCGGGACTAGCGGAGGGAGACAAGAGACCCAGTACTTC. This gives the protein CASSQTGTSGGRQETQYF.

The genes are TRBV21-1 and TRBJ1-4. TRBV21-1 has pseudogene status. The CDR3 totals 14 residues. The CDR3: CASPGSATNEKLFF. The CDR3, as DNA: TGTGCCAGCCCCGGGAGTGCAACTAATGAAAAACTGTTTTTT.

J is TRBJ2-5 and V is TRBV6-5; 15 nucleotides match TRBD2. Germline CDR1 reads MNHEY; CDR2 reads SVGAGI. The CDR3 extends over 16 amino acids. With V trimmed by 3 bases and J by 5 bases, 4 bases remained unmatched. As DNA, the CDR3 is TGTGCCAGCAGTTATCGTGGACTAGCGGGAGGGGAGACCCAGTACTTC. Its translation: CASSYRGLAGGETQYF.

The gene calls are TRBV16 and TRBJ1-1, with D possibly matching TRBD1 (6 bases). CDR3 length equals 16 residues. Per germline, CDR1 KGHSY and CDR2 FQNENV. Trimming removed 5 bases at V and 2 bases at J, with 18 bases between. CDR3 bases: TGTGCCAGCAGCTTATACTCCGGGACACTTAACACTGAAGCTTTCTTT. This translates into CASSLYSGTLNTEAFF.

The genes are TRBV24-1 and TRBJ2-1; 8 bases match TRBD2. The V segment lost 2 bases and the J segment 8 bases; nucleotides outside the gene matches: 4. Germline CDR1 KGHDR, CDR2 SFDVKD. The CDR3 is 14 amino acids. CDR3 protein: CATSDSGGFYEQFF. DNA of the CDR3: TGTGCCACCAGTGATTCGGGGGGGTTCTATGAGCAGTTCTTC.

The chain joins TRBV27 to TRBJ2-1; a weak D match, TRBD1 (8 bases). V was trimmed by 3 bases and J by 8 bases, leaving 17 bases between them. Germline CDR1 MNHEY, CDR2 SMNVEV (reference sequence). CDR3 length: 15 amino acids. The CDR3 sequence is CASSFDRGGVDEQFF. CDR3 sequence (DNA): TGTGCCAGCAGTTTCGACAGGGGAGGGGTCGATGAGCAGTTCTTC.

The V gene is TRBV5-1, the J gene TRBJ2-7; 11 positions match TRBD1. Germline trimming cut 3 bases from V and 3 bases from J; bases unmatched to any gene: 5. Germline V gene lookup returns CDR1 SGHRS and CDR2 YFSETQ. The CDR3 covers 15 residues. CDR3 DNA sequence: TGCGCCAGCAGCTCCGGACAGGGGGCGGTCTACGAGCAGTACTTC. Translating gives CASSSGQGAVYEQYF.

This chain connects TRBV6-2 or TRBV6-3 to TRBJ1-2; the D is unclear. V was cut by 5 bases and J by 4 bases, with 8 bases left in between. CDR1 is MNHEY, CDR2 SVGEGT, per germline. The CDR3 loop spans 12 amino acids. The CDR3 coding sequence is TGTGCCAGCAGTCTAGAGATCTATGGCTACACCTTC. It is translated as CASSLEIYGYTF.

V is TRBV6-2 or TRBV6-3 and J is TRBJ2-1; 9 bases are a match to TRBD1. Losses at the gene ends were 1 base for V and 7 bases for J; bases not matched to a gene: 8. CDR1 and CDR2 from the germline V gene are MNHEY and SVGEGT. This CDR3 has 16 amino acids. The CDR3 DNA is TGTGCCAGCAGTTACTTTGTTGGACAGGGGTCTAATGAGCAGTTCTTC. This translates into CASSYFVGQGSNEQFF.

In this sample, this clone turned up once. V is TRBV12-5 and J is TRBJ1-3; the match to TRBD1 covers 9 bases. CDR3 length: 17 amino acids. Germline CDR1 is LGHNT and CDR2 is FRNRAP. Trimming at V came to 5 bases and at J to 0 bases, leaving 8 bases not matched to a gene. The CDR3 is CASGKWDRANSGNTIYF. The CDR3 DNA sequence: TGTGCTAGTGGTAAATGGGACAGGGCTAACTCTGGAAACACCATATATTTT. The variable domain in full, completed from reference TRBV12-5 and TRBJ1-3, reads DARVTQTPRHKVTEMGQEVTMRCQPILGHNTVFWYRQTMMQGLELLAYFRNRAPLDDSGMPKDRFSAEMPDATLATLKIQPSEPRDSAVYFCASGKWDRANSGNTIYFGEGSWLTVV.

The chain has TRBV5-6 and TRBJ1-3; D may be TRBD1 (5 bases). Germline CDR1 SGHDT, CDR2 YYEEEE. Trimming removed 1 base from V and 3 bases from J, with 11 bases in between. The CDR3 is 15 amino acids. CDR3 nucleotides: TGTGCCAGCAGCTTGCCGGGGGATGGTGGAAACACCATATATTTT. It translates to CASSLPGDGGNTIYF.

V usage is TRBV3-1 (or the pseudogene TRBV3-2) and J usage is TRBJ2-5; 14 bases are a match to TRBD2. Germline CDR1 is LGHDT and CDR2 is YNNKEL (reference sequence). The CDR3 is 19 amino acids. After removal of 3 bases from V and 2 bases from J, the junction contained 11 bases not matched to a gene. The CDR3 sequence: CASSHLGTSGRRDQETQYF. The CDR3 bases are TGTGCCAGCAGCCACCTCGGGACTAGCGGGAGACGTGATCAAGAGACCCAGTACTTC.

The chain carries TRBV20-1 and TRBJ2-7, with D possibly being TRBD2 (6 bases). This CDR3 is 15 amino acids long. CDR1 DFQATT and CDR2 SNEGSKA come from the germline V gene (reference sequence). Trimming shortened V by 3 bases and J by 2 bases, and 17 bases separated the two germline ends. In DNA form, the CDR3 reads TGCAGTGCTAGTAGACGGGACTTAGGCGCCTACGAGCAGTACTTC. This sequence encodes CSASRRDLGAYEQYF.

CDR3 protein: CASSQHRDREPGANVLTF. The CDR3 DNA is TGTGCCAGCAGCCAACACCGGGACAGGGAACCTGGGGCCAACGTCCTGACTTTC. The chain couples TRBV3-1 (or the pseudogene TRBV3-2) to TRBJ2-6; TRBD1 matches at 9 bases. The length of the CDR3 is 18 residues. The germline V gene encodes CDR1 LGHDT and CDR2 YNNKEL (reference sequence). V lost 2 bases and J lost 2; bases outside the gene matches: 7.

This chain connects TRBV28 to TRBJ1-1; maybe TRBD1 (5 bases). V lost 6 bases, J lost 6 bases, and 5 bases lay in between. This CDR3 has 10 amino acids. CDR1 and CDR2 (germline): MDHEN, SYDVKM. In DNA form, the CDR3 reads TGTGCCAGCAGGGGGCCTGAAGCTTTCTTT. This gives the protein CASRGPEAFF.

The rearrangement links TRBV7-9 to TRBJ1-2; 9 nucleotides align to TRBD1. V was clipped by 6 bases and J by 5 bases; unmatched bases: 7. CDR3 length: 14 residues. From germline, CDR1 is SEHNR and CDR2 FQNEAQ (reference sequence). The CDR3 protein is CASSRTGAGYGYTF. The CDR3 nucleotides are TGTGCCAGCAGTCGGACAGGGGCTGGTTATGGCTACACCTTC.

With respect to this clone: A read error is likely, as this CDR3 ends without the conserved phenylalanine or tryptophan. Because the CDR3's place on the DNA is in doubt, the DNA is left out and the CDR3 is given as listed by TCRdb. The CDR3: CASSGTGTSLC. V and J are TRBV2 and TRBJ2-7; the table's D call TRBD1 went unverified against the DNA. Both ends counted, the CDR3 spans 11 residues. In germline, CDR1 is SNHLY, CDR2 FYNNEI.

The rearrangement joins TRBV5-1 to TRBJ1-1, with 10 bases identical to TRBD1. Germline V gene sequence: CDR1 SGHRS, CDR2 YFSETQ. The CDR3 runs 13 residues. Trimming removed 0 bases from V and 10 bases from J; junction bases left unmatched: 3. The CDR3 spells CASSLAGTGVAFF. The DNA for the CDR3 is TGCGCCAGCAGCTTGGCCGGGACAGGGGTAGCTTTCTTT.

This clone came up once. The V gene is TRBV7-2, the J gene TRBJ2-2; perhaps TRBD2 as D (6 bases). Per the germline V gene, CDR1 is SGHTA and CDR2 is FQGNSA. The CDR3 is 18 amino acids. V lost 4 bases and J lost 6, with 24 bases in between. The CDR3 region has the DNA TGTGCCAGCAGCTCCTCTTTCGGGGGTGTAAGATCTTCCGGGGAGCTGTTTTTT. The encoded protein is CASSSSFGGVRSSGELFF.

This chain uses TRBV12-5 with TRBJ2-2; a possible D gene is TRBD2 (5 bases). V lost 6 bases and J 2 bases, leaving 16 bases between the germline ends. The germline V gene encodes CDR1 LGHNT and CDR2 FRNRAP. This CDR3 is built from 16 residues. As DNA, the CDR3 is TGTGCTAGTGGACCCTGGGCCGGGGTAAACACCGGGGAGCTGTTTTTT. Protein product: CASGPWAGVNTGELFF.

The chain has TRBV7-2 and TRBJ2-5; 11 nucleotides line up with TRBD2. Per germline, CDR1 SGHTA and CDR2 FQGNSA. The CDR3 has 16 amino acids. Germline trimming cut 4 bases from V and 1 base from J; bases unmatched to any gene: 5. The DNA for the CDR3 is TGTGCCAGCAGCTCAACTAGCGGGAGAGGCCAAGAGACCCAGTACTTC. Its protein product is CASSSTSGRGQETQYF.

DNA of the CDR3: TGTGCCAGCAGCTTAGGGGTGGGCAGTTGGGACACCGGGGAGCTGTTTTTT. This encodes CASSLGVGSWDTGELFF. The rearrangement links TRBV7-8 to TRBJ2-2; D remains ambiguous. V was shortened by 1 base and J by 3 bases, with 15 bases between the two germline ends. Germline V CDR1 and CDR2: SGHVS, FQNEAQ. The CDR3 contains 17 residues.

The chain uses TRBV9 and TRBJ2-1, with 10 bases matching TRBD2. Germline V gene sequence: CDR1 SGDLS, CDR2 YYNGEE. This CDR3 has 18 amino acids. Germline trimming cut 3 bases from V and 2 bases from J; bases unmatched to any gene: 11. CDR3 residues: CASSDPSGGPTTYNEQFF. The CDR3 DNA sequence: TGTGCCAGCAGCGACCCTAGCGGGGGCCCGACAACCTACAATGAGCAGTTCTTC.

This chain uses TRBV20-1 with TRBJ1-1; D is unclear. The V gene's germline CDR1 is DFQATT and CDR2 SNEGSKA (reference sequence). V shed 3 bases and J shed 2 bases, with 19 bases lying between them. The CDR3 runs 16 residues. CDR3 in DNA: TGCAGTGCTAGTTTACGGACTTGGGGAGCCAACACTGAAGCTTTCTTT. It yields the protein CSASLRTWGANTEAFF.

This rearrangement joins TRBV7-9 to TRBJ1-2; a weak D match, TRBD1 (5 bases). This CDR3 has 13 amino acids. Germline lookup yields CDR1 SEHNR and CDR2 FQNEAQ (reference sequence). Trimming took 3 bases from V and 3 from J, leaving 8 bases between them. CDR3: CASSLTEDYGYTF. The CDR3 region has the DNA TGTGCCAGCAGCTTGACAGAAGACTATGGCTACACCTTC.